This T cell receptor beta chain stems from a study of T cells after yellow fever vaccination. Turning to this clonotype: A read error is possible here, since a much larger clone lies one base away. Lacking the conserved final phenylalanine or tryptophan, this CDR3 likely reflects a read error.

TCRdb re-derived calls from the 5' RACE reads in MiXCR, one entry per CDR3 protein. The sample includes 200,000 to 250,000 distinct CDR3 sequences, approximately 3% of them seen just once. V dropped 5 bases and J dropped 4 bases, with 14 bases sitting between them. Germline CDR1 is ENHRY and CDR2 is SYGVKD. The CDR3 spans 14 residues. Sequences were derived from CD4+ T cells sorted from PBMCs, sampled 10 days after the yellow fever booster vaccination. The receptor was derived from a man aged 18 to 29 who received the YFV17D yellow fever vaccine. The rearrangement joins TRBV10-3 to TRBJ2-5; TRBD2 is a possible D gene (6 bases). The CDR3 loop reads CAISTPRGGETQYL. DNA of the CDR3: TGTGCCATCAGTACACCGAGGGGAGGAGAGACCCAGTACCTC.